This section outlines one TCR beta chain sequence together with its context. The antigen is unknown. Germline V gene lookup returns CDR1 KGHSH and CDR2 LQKENI. The CDR3 length is 13 residues. Between the trimmed V and J ends, which lost 2 bases and 2 bases, there was a span of 6 bases. The data were obtained in a study of cytomegalovirus exposure and HLA in healthy donors. Across the study: Around 77% of roughly 400 genotyped donors fell in the Caucasian-associated ancestry cluster. Overall study results and limits: Later, an analysis found that common viral pathogens appeared to be linked with several of the most significant clusters. Within an earlier analysis, most TCR beta V segments proved productive either about 90% or about 30% of the time. A few V segments could not be told apart, such as TRBV6-2 and TRBV6-3, and were left out.

PCR employed 60 Vbeta and 13 Jbeta primers. Measured with immunoSEQ multiplex PCR; TCRdb has only the in-frame clones, and not every one. The sample records 150,000 to 200,000 clones, 80% to 85% being singletons. This clonotype was obtained from a boy younger than 18 in good health and CMV-seronegative. Sequenced input: PBMCs. V is TRBV18 and J is TRBJ2-5; D gene uncertain. The CDR3 DNA reads TGTGCCAGCTCACCAGACGGGCAAGAGACCCAGTACTTC. Translating it yields CASSPDGQETQYF.